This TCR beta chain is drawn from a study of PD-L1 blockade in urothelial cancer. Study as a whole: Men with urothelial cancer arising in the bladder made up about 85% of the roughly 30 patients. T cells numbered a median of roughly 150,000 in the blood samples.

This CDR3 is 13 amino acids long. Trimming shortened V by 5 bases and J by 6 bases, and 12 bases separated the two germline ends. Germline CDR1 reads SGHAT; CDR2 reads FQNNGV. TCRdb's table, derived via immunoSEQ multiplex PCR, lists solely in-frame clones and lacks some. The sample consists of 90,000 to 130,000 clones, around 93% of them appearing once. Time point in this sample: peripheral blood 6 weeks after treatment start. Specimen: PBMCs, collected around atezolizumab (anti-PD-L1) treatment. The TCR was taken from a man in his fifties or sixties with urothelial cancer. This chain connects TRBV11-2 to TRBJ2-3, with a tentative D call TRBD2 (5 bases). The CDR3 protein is CASSRTRVDTQYF. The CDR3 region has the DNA TGTGCCAGCAGCCGAACGAGGGTGGATACGCAGTATTTT.